The TCR beta chain described here comes from a study of cytomegalovirus exposure and HLA in healthy donors. Study results and caveats: Serostatus for CMV was the only available immune exposure information. Later, TCR association rates were found to vary by HLA locus, highest for DRB1 and lowest for HLA-C. Researchers reported from a later analysis that most CMV-associated TCR beta chains appeared HLA-restricted.

This CDR3 has 15 residues. Between the trimmed V and J ends, which lost 0 bases and 0 bases, there was a span of 9 bases. The germline V gene encodes CDR1 SGHRS and CDR2 YFSETQ. With respect to this clone: What it recognizes is unknown.

60 Vbeta and 13 Jbeta primers were used in PCR. Authors' methods: The authors later counted 75 million to 90 million unique TCR beta chains, some 11 million of them shared. This table comes from immunoSEQ multiplex PCR, and its TCRdb copy is limited to in-frame clones, with some not included. V, J and clone size are taken as reported in that table, and D and trimming were inferred from the DNA itself. The sample totals 150,000 to 200,000 clones; its top ten clones hold 1% to 1.5%. The gene calls are TRBV5-1 and TRBJ1-2; the D is unclear. The sample taken for sequencing was PBMCs. The TCR sequence derives from a woman aged 60 to 75 in good health and CMV-seronegative. The CDR3 sequence is CASSLGGVPNYGYTF. The DNA of the CDR3 is TGCGCCAGCAGCTTGGGGGGAGTCCCTAACTATGGCTACACCTTC.